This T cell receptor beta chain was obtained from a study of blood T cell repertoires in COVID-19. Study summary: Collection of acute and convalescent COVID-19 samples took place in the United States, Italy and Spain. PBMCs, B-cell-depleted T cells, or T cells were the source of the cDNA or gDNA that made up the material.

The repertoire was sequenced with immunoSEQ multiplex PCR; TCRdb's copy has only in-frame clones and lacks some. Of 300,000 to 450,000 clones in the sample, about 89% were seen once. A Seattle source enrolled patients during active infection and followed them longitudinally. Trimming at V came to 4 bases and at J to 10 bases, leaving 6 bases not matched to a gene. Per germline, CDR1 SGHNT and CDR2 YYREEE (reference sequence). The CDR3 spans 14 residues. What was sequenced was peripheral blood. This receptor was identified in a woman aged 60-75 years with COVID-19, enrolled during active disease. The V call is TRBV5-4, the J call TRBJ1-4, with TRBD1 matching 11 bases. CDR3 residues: CASSASGQGGKLFF. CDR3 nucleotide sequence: TGTGCCAGCAGCGCATCGGGACAGGGGGGAAAACTGTTTTTT. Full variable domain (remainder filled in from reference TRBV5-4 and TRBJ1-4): ETGVTQSPTHLIKTRGQQVTLRCSSQSGHNTVSWYQQALGQGPQFIFQYYREEENGRGNFPPRFSGLQFPNYSSELNVNALELDDSALYLCASSASGQGGKLFFGSGTQLSVL.